These 16 T cell receptor beta chains came from one sample sequenced in a study of cytomegalovirus exposure and HLA in healthy donors. This PCR relied on a set of 60 Vbeta primers and 13 Jbeta primers. TCRdb's table, derived via immunoSEQ multiplex PCR, lists solely in-frame clones and lacks some. The sample contains approximately 70,000 clones, approximately 63% of which appear only once. Source material: PBMCs. The receptors stem from a woman aged 45-65 years in good health and CMV-seropositive.

This chain joins TRBV9 and TRBJ1-3; D not certain. Germline lookup yields CDR1 SGDLS and CDR2 YYNGEE. Trimming removed 3 bases at V and 2 bases at J, with 3 bases between. This CDR3 has 12 residues. CDR3 in DNA: TGTGCCAGCAGCGGCGCTGGAAACACCATATATTTT. Residues: CASSGAGNTIYF.

This clone has more than one count but fewer than ten. V usage is TRBV30 and J usage is TRBJ1-5, with D perhaps TRBD1 (6 bases). This CDR3 comprises 15 residues. Between the trimmed V and J ends, which lost 0 bases and 4 bases, there was a span of 13 bases. The germline V gene encodes CDR1 GTSNPN and CDR2 SVGIG (reference sequence). CDR3 coding DNA: TGTGCCTGGAGTGTACCGGGACAAGTAAATCAGCCCCAGCATTTT. Amino acid sequence: CAWSVPGQVNQPQHF. Full variable domain (missing parts from reference TRBV30 and TRBJ1-5): SQTIHQWPATLVQPVGSPLSLECTVEGTSNPNLYWYRQAAGRGLQLLFYSVGIGQISSEVPQNLSASRPQDRQFILSSKKLLLSDSGFYLCAWSVPGQVNQPQHFGDGTRLSIL.

There are a few counts of this clone. J is TRBJ2-7 and V is TRBV11-2, with 10 bases matching TRBD2. This CDR3 comprises 16 residues. CDR1 SGHAT and CDR2 FQNNGV come from the germline V gene. J gave up 1 base and V 0 bases, and 3 bases lay outside the gene matches. The CDR3 loop reads CASSLDPSGSSYEQYF. The CDR3 DNA follows: TGTGCCAGCAGCTTAGATCCTAGCGGGAGTTCCTACGAGCAGTACTTC.

A few counts support this clone. V and J are TRBV10-3 and TRBJ1-6, with D hard to call. V gave up 2 bases and J gave up 0 bases, with 8 bases separating them. The CDR3 sequence is 16 residues long. The V gene's germline CDR1 is ENHRY and CDR2 SYGVKD. CDR3 in DNA: TGTGCCATCAGTGAGGGTCCCAGCTCCTATAATTCACCCCTCCACTTT. This translates into CAISEGPSSYNSPLHF.

V gene TRBV2 combines with J gene TRBJ2-2; the match to TRBD2 covers 10 bases. CDR3 length: 15 amino acids. Trimming removed 7 bases from V and 6 bases from J; junction bases left unmatched: 8. The germline gives CDR1 SNHLY, CDR2 FYNNEI. CDR3 region: CASKLGSGGSGELFF. The CDR3 DNA reads TGTGCCAGCAAGCTAGGTAGCGGGGGGTCCGGGGAGCTGTTTTTT.

The V and J genes are TRBV7-9 and TRBJ1-5, with 7 bases aligning to TRBD1. This CDR3 spans 14 amino acids. After removal of 6 bases from V and 0 bases from J, the junction contained 2 bases not matched to a gene. Germline lookup yields CDR1 SEHNR and CDR2 FQNEAQ (reference sequence). The CDR3 DNA is TGTGCCAGCAGAACAGGGGATAGCAATCAGCCCCAGCATTTT. Amino acids: CASRTGDSNQPQHF.

The chain combines TRBV5-4 with TRBJ1-4, with TRBD1 matching 8 bases. Germline V gene sequence: CDR1 SGHNT, CDR2 YYREEE (reference sequence). This CDR3 contains 14 residues. After removal of 4 bases from V and 7 bases from J, the junction contained 6 bases not matched to a gene. CDR3 loop: CASSPGQAPEKLFF. CDR3 DNA: TGTGCCAGCAGCCCGGGACAGGCCCCTGAAAAACTGTTTTTT.

The rearrangement links TRBV10-3 to TRBJ2-5; TRBD1 is a possible D gene (7 bases). The CDR3 totals 15 residues. V lost 0 bases to trimming and J lost 5 bases, with 13 bases between them. Germline V gene sequence: CDR1 ENHRY, CDR2 SYGVKD. The CDR3 sequence is CAISESEGAGETQYF. The CDR3 nucleotides read TGTGCCATCAGTGAGTCGGAGGGGGCTGGGGAGACCCAGTACTTC.

The chain recombines TRBV6-5 with TRBJ2-1; the D is unclear. The CDR3 spans 16 residues. Trimming cost V 2 bases and J 0 bases, with 11 bases left between them. The V gene's germline CDR1 is MNHEY and CDR2 SVGAGI. CDR3 region: CASSYTERRSYNEQFF. The CDR3 DNA sequence: TGTGCCAGCAGTTACACAGAACGACGCTCCTACAATGAGCAGTTCTTC.

This chain uses TRBV19 with TRBJ1-5; D is unresolved. The CDR3 totals 16 residues. V shed 5 bases and J shed 4 bases, with 18 bases lying between them. Germline V CDR1 and CDR2: LNHDA, SQIVND (reference sequence). The CDR3 loop is CASSGVGFAQNQPQHF. The CDR3 bases are TGTGCCAGTAGTGGCGTCGGGTTTGCTCAGAATCAGCCCCAGCATTTT.

The chain couples TRBV7-9 to TRBJ1-2, with 9 bases lining up with TRBD1. Germline V CDR1 and CDR2: SEHNR, FQNEAQ (reference sequence). J gave up 3 bases and V 1 base, and 3 bases lay outside the gene matches. CDR3 size: 15 residues. CDR3 DNA: TGTGCCAGCAGCTTAGTACAGGGGGCCGACTATGGCTACACCTTC. It translates to CASSLVQGADYGYTF.

The rearrangement links TRBV28 to TRBJ2-7; 10 bases agree with TRBD1. Germline CDR1 and CDR2: MDHEN and SYDVKM. The CDR3 is 15 amino acids. Unmatched junction bases numbered 9, after V lost 7 bases and J lost 3 bases. DNA of the CDR3: TGTGCCAGCACTCCCCCCGGGACAGGGGTCTACGAGCAGTACTTC. Translating it yields CASTPPGTGVYEQYF.

This chain connects TRBV11-2 to TRBJ2-1; D is uncertain. V was cut by 3 bases and J by 3 bases, with 6 bases left in between. The CDR3 is 13 residues long. In germline, CDR1 is SGHAT, CDR2 FQNNGV. DNA for the CDR3: TGTGCCAGCAGCTTGGCAGACTACAATGAGCAGTTCTTC. It specifies CASSLADYNEQFF. Drawing the rest from reference TRBV11-2 and TRBJ2-1, the complete variable domain is EAGVAQSPRYKIIEKRQSVAFWCNPISGHATLYWYQQILGQGPKLLIQFQNNGVVDDSQLPKDRFSAERLKGVDSTLKIQPAKLEDSAVYLCASSLADYNEQFFGPGTRLTVL.

CDR3 nucleotide sequence: TGTGCCTGGAGTGTGGCGGGCACAGATACGCAGTATTTT. Translated, it gives CAWSVAGTDTQYF. J is TRBJ2-3 and V is TRBV30; no clear D. CDR1 is GTSNPN, CDR2 SVGIG, per germline (reference sequence). Trimming removed 0 bases from V and 1 base from J, with 5 bases in between. The length of the CDR3 is 13 residues.

The V and J genes are TRBV5-1 and TRBJ2-2; 8 nucleotides align to TRBD1. The CDR3 totals 15 residues. V was clipped by 4 bases and J by 2 bases; unmatched bases: 4. Looked up from germline, CDR1 is SGHRS and CDR2 is YFSETQ. The CDR3: CASSVGQVNTGELFF. The CDR3 DNA follows: TGCGCCAGCAGCGTGGGACAGGTTAACACCGGGGAGCTGTTTTTT.

The chain joins TRBV2 to TRBJ2-5; D is unresolved. Trimming pared 3 bases from V and 3 bases from J, leaving 11 bases between. This CDR3 region has 14 residues. Germline V gene lookup returns CDR1 SNHLY and CDR2 FYNNEI. The CDR3 sequence is CASSDSQAEETQYF. DNA for the CDR3: TGTGCCAGCAGTGACAGCCAGGCAGAAGAGACCCAGTACTTC.